The rows below give T cell receptor beta chains drawn from one sample of a study of cytomegalovirus exposure and HLA in healthy donors. Libraries were prepared by immunoSEQ multiplex PCR; TCRdb keeps only in-frame clonotypes and omits some of them. The table shows under 150,000 clones, with 65% to 85% occurring only once. Sequencing was performed on PBMCs. The receptors here all came from a woman aged 40 to 50 in good health and CMV-seronegative. The CDR3 runs from the conserved cysteine through the conserved F or W. A D gene is named only where the DNA matches it firmly. Clone size is stated in some rows and not others, as once, few, many or a class when expanded.

d_gene: TRBD2
v_gene: TRBV6-6
j_gene: TRBJ2-3
abundance: -
CDR3nt: TGTGCCAGCAGCTCCCCCAGCGGGACTAGCACAGATACGCAGTATTTT
CDR3aa: CASSSPSGTSTDTQYF

d_gene: -
v_gene: TRBV21-1
j_gene: TRBJ2-5
abundance: -
CDR3nt: TGCGCCAGCAGCAAAGAATTCAGGGGACGCCAAGAGACCCAGTACTTC
CDR3aa: CASSKEFRGRQETQYF

d_gene: -
v_gene: TRBV28
j_gene: TRBJ2-7
abundance: -
CDR3nt: TGTGCCAGCAGCCCCCGTCGGGGGTCCCCTTCCTCCTACGAGCAGTACTTC
CDR3aa: CASSPRRGSPSSYEQYF

d_gene: TRBD1
v_gene: TRBV18
j_gene: TRBJ2-6
abundance: -
CDR3nt: TGTGCCAGCTCACCACCGCAGGGGGTAGGTGGGGCCAACGTCCTGACTTTC
CDR3aa: CASSPPQGVGGANVLTF

d_gene: TRBD1
v_gene: TRBV2
j_gene: TRBJ1-2
abundance: -
CDR3nt: TGTGCCAGCAGTCCGGACAGGGGGCCTTTTGGCTACACCTTC
CDR3aa: CASSPDRGPFGYTF

d_gene: -
v_gene: TRBV9
j_gene: TRBJ2-5
abundance: few
CDR3nt: TGTGCCAGCAGCCCCCTGGGGCGGAGCCAAGAGACCCAGTACTTC
CDR3aa: CASSPLGRSQETQYF

d_gene: TRBD1
v_gene: TRBV29-1
j_gene: TRBJ1-1
abundance: -
CDR3nt: TGCAGCGCCTACGACAGGGGCCAAGCTTTCTTT
CDR3aa: CSAYDRGQAFF

d_gene: -
v_gene: TRBV6-1
j_gene: TRBJ1-1
abundance: -
CDR3nt: TGTGCCAGCAGTGGGGCGGCAGGGCCCGACACTGAAGCTTTCTTT
CDR3aa: CASSGAAGPDTEAFF

d_gene: -
v_gene: TRBV4-1
j_gene: TRBJ2-1
abundance: -
CDR3nt: TGCGCCAGCAGCCAAGATCTAACTAGGTACAATGAGCAGTTCTTC
CDR3aa: CASSQDLTRYNEQFF

d_gene: TRBD1
v_gene: TRBV11-2
j_gene: TRBJ1-2
abundance: -
CDR3nt: TGTGCCAGCAGGGGGACAGGGGGCAGCTTAGGCTATGGCTACACCTTC
CDR3aa: CASRGTGGSLGYGYTF

d_gene: TRBD2
v_gene: TRBV4-1
j_gene: TRBJ2-3
abundance: once
CDR3nt: TGCGCCAGCAGCCAAGAGTGGACTAGCGGTTGGGATACGCAGTATTTT
CDR3aa: CASSQEWTSGWDTQYF